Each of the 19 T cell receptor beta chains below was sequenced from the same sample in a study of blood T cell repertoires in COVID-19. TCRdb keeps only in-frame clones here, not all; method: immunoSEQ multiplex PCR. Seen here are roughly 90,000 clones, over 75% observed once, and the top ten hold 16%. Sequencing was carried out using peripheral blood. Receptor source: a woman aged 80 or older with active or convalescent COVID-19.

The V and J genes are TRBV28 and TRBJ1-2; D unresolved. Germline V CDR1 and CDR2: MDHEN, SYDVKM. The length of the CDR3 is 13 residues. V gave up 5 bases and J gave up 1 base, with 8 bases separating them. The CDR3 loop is CASSLRVNYGYTF. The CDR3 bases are TGTGCCAGCAGTCTTAGAGTTAACTATGGCTACACCTTC.

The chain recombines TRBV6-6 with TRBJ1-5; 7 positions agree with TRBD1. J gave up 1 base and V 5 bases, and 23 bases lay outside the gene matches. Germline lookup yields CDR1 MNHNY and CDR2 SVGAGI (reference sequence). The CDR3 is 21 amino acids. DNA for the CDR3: TGTGCCAGCAGTCCCGACTCCAAGGCGCCAACGACAGGGTTGAGCAATCAGCCCCAGCATTTT. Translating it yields CASSPDSKAPTTGLSNQPQHF.

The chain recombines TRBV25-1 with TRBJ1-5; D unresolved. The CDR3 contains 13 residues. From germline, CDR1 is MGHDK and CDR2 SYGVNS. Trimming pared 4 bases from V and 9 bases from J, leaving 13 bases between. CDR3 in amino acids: CASSAGGLSPQHF. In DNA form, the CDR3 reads TGTGCCAGCAGTGCGGGAGGCTTGTCGCCCCAGCATTTT.

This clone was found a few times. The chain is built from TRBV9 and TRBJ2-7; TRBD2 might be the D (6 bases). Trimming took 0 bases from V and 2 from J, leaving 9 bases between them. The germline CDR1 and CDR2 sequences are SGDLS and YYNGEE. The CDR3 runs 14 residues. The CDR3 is CASSVGGVPYEQYF. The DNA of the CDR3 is TGTGCCAGCAGCGTAGGCGGGGTACCCTACGAGCAGTACTTC.

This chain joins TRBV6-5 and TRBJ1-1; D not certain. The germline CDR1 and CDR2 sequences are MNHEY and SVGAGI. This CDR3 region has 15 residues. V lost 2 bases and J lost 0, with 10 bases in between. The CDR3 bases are TGTGCCAGCAGTTACGGAGGGCGGATGAACACTGAAGCTTTCTTT. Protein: CASSYGGRMNTEAFF.

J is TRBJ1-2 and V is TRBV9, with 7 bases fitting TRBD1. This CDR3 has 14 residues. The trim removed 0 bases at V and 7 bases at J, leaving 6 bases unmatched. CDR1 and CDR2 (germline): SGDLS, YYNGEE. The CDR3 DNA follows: TGTGCCAGCAGCGTAGCGCCGCAGGGGGGTGGCTACACCTTC. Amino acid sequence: CASSVAPQGGGYTF.

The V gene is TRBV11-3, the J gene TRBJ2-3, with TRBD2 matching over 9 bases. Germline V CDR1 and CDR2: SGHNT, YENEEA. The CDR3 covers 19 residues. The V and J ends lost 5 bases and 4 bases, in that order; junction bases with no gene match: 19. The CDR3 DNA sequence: TGTGCCAGCAGCCCCCGGGGTAGCGGGGGCTCTGTGGTCCCAGATACGCAGTATTTT. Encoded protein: CASSPRGSGGSVVPDTQYF.

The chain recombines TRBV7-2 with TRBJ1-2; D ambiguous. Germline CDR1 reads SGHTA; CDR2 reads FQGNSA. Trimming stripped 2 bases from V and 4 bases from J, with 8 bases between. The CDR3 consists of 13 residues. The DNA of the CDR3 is TGTGCCAGCAGCTTATCACCCAGCTATGGCTACACCTTC. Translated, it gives CASSLSPSYGYTF. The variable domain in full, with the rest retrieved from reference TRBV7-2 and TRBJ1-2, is GAGVSQSPSNKVTEKGKDVELRCDPISGHTALYWYRQSLGQGLEFLIYFQGNSAPDKSGLPSDRFSAERTGGSVSTLTIQRTQQEDSAVYLCASSLSPSYGYTFGSGTRLTVV.

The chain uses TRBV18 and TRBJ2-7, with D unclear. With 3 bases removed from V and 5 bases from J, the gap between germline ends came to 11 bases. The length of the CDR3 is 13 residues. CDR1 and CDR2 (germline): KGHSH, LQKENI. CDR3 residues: CASSPPSVNEQYF. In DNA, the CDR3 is TGTGCCAGCTCACCCCCGTCGGTGAACGAGCAGTACTTC.

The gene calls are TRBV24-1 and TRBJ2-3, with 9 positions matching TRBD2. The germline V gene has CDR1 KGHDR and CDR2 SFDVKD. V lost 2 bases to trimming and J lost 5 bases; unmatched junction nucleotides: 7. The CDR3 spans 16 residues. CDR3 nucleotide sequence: TGTGCCACCAGTGATTCAAGCGGGGGGTGGGGAGATACGCAGTATTTT. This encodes CATSDSSGGWGDTQYF.

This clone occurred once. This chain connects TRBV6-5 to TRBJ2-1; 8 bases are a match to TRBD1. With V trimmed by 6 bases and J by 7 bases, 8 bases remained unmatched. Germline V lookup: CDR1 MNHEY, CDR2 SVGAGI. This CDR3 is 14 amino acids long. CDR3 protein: CASSPRTGTNEQFF. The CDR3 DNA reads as TGTGCCAGCAGCCCAAGGACAGGGACGAATGAGCAGTTCTTC.

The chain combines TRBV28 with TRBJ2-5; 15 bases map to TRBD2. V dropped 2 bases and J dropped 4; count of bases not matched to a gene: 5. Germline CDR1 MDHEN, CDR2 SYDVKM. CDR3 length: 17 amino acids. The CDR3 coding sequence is TGTGCCAGCAGTTTAGATGGGACTAGCGGGAGGTCAGAGACCCAGTACTTC. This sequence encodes CASSLDGTSGRSETQYF.

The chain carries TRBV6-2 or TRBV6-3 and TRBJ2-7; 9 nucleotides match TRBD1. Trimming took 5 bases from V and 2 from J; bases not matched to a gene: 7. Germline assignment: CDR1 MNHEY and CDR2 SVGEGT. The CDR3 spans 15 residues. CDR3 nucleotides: TGTGCCAGCAGTGAGGGGACAGGGATGGCCTACGAGCAGTACTTC. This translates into CASSEGTGMAYEQYF.

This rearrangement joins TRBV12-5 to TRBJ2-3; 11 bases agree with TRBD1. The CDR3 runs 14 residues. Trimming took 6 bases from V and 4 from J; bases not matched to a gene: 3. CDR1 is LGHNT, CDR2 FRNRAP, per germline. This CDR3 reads CASGPGQGADTQYF. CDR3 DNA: TGTGCTAGTGGACCGGGACAGGGGGCAGATACGCAGTATTTT.

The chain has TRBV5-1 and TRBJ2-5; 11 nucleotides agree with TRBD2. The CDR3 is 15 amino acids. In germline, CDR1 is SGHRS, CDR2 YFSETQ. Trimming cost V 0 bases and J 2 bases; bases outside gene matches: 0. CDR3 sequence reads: CASSLVAGGQETQYF. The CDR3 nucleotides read TGCGCCAGCAGCTTGGTAGCGGGGGGGCAAGAGACCCAGTACTTC.

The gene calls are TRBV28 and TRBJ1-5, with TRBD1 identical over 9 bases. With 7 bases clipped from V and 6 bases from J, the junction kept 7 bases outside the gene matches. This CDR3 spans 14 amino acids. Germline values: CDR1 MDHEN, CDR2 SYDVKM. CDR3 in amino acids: CASTTDRGVQPQHF. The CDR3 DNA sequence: TGTGCCAGCACCACGGACAGGGGCGTTCAGCCCCAGCATTTT. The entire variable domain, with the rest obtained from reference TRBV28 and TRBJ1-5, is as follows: DVKVTQSSRYLVKRTGEKVFLECVQDMDHENMFWYRQDPGLGLRLIYFSYDVKMKEKGDIPEGYSVSREKKERFSLILESASTNQTSMYLCASTTDRGVQPQHFGDGTRLSIL.

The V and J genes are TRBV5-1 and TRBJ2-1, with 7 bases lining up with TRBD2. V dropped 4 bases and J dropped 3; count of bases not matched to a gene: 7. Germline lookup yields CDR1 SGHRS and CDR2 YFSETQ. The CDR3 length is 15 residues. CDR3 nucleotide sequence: TGCGCCAGCAGCCGGAGGACTAGAGACTACAATGAGCAGTTCTTC. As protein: CASSRRTRDYNEQFF.

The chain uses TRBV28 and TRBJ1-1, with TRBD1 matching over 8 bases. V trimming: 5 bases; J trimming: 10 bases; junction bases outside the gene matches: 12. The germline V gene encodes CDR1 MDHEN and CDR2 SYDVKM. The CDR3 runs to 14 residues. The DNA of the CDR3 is TGTGCCAGCAGTCCGACCAGGCAGGGGGCCGTAGCTTTCTTT. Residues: CASSPTRQGAVAFF.

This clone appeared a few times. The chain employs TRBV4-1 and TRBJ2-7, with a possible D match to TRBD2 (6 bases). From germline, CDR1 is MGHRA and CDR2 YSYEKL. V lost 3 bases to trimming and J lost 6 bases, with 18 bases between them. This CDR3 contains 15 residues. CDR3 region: CASSQGGGSGLEQYF. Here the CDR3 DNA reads TGCGCCAGCAGCCAGGGAGGCGGGTCGGGGCTCGAGCAGTACTTC.